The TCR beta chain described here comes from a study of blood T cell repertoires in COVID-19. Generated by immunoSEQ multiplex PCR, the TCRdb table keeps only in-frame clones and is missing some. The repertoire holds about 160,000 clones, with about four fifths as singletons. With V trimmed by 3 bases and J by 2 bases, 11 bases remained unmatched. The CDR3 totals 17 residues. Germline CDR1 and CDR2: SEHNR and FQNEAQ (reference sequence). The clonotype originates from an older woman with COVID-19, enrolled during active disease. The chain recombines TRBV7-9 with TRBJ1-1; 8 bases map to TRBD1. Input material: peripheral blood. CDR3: CASSFRGQGIGNTEAFF. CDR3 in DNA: TGTGCCAGCAGCTTCCGCGGACAGGGAATAGGTAACACTGAAGCTTTCTTT.